A selection of T cell receptor beta chains follows, all from one sample in a study of cytomegalovirus exposure and HLA in healthy donors. Method: immunoSEQ multiplex PCR; TCRdb's copy keeps in-frame clones and lacks some. This sample yields about 120,000 clones, of which 60% to 85% are seen a single time; 3.4% belongs to the top ten. Sequencing input: PBMCs. The receptors originated from a man aged 25 to 40 in good health and CMV-seronegative. The CDR3 runs from the conserved cysteine through the conserved F or W. A D gene is named only where the DNA matches it firmly. Expanded clones are given a class, and other clones once, few, many or no size at all.

d_call clone_size j_call v_call cdr3_nt cdr3_aa
. . TRBJ1-3 TRBV19 TGTGCCAGTAGTATAGATCGACACTCTGGAAACACCATATATTTT CASSIDRHSGNTIYF
. . TRBJ1-3 TRBV28 TGTGCCAGCACGAGGGGGACCGGAAACACCATATATTTT CASTRGTGNTIYF
. once TRBJ2-7 TRBV2 TGTGCCAGCAGTCGCAGGCCTTCCTACGAGCAGTACTTC CASSRRPSYEQYF
. once TRBJ1-1 TRBV5-1 TGCGCCAGCAGCTTGGACAGGGTTAACACTGAAGCTTTCTTT CASSLDRVNTEAFF
. . TRBJ2-7 TRBV5-1 TGCGCCAGCAGTTTTTCCAGATCTGGGACTGGGCCCTACGAGCAGTACTTC CASSFSRSGTGPYEQYF
. few TRBJ1-4 TRBV5-1 TGCGCCAGCAGCTCGCCCGAATCAGGGAGGAACGAAAAACTGTTTTTT CASSSPESGRNEKLFF
. . TRBJ1-5 TRBV19 TGTGCCAGTAGTATGCTGGGCATGGGTCAGCCCCAGCATTTT CASSMLGMGQPQHF
TRBD1 once TRBJ2-5 TRBV9 TGTGCCAGCAGCCCCCCGGGGACAGGGCAACAAGAGACCCAGTACTTC CASSPPGTGQQETQYF
TRBD2 . TRBJ2-3 TRBV5-6 TGTGCCAGCAGCTTGCTAGCGGGGGAGGCGGCAGATACGCAGTATTTT CASSLLAGEAADTQYF
TRBD1 . TRBJ1-2 TRBV6-5 TGTGCCAGCAGTTCGACAGGGGGGAGCGGTGGCTACACCTTC CASSSTGGSGGYTF
TRBD2 few TRBJ2-1 TRBV10-1 TGCGCCAGTGGGACTAGCGGGGTACCTTCCTACAATGAGCAGTTCTTC CASGTSGVPSYNEQFF
. . TRBJ2-5 TRBV19 TGTGCCAGTAGTATTGAGGGGACATCGGAGACCCAGTACTTC CASSIEGTSETQYF
TRBD1 . TRBJ1-4 TRBV4-1 TGCGCCAGCACCCCTGGGGGGACAGCCCAAATTGCAACTAATGAAAAACTGTTTTTT CASTPGGTAQIATNEKLFF
. few TRBJ2-7 TRBV19 TGTGCCAGTAGTATAGGGGACACGACCTACGAGCAGTACTTC CASSIGDTTYEQYF
TRBD2 . TRBJ2-2 TRBV10-2 TGCGCCAGCAGTGAGACGTTAGCGGGAGGATGGCCCGGGGAGCTGTTTTTT CASSETLAGGWPGELFF
TRBD2 . TRBJ2-7 TRBV6-5 TGTGCCAGCAGTCCTAGCGGGACCTCCTACGAGCAGTACTTC CASSPSGTSYEQYF
. . TRBJ1-3 TRBV10-3 TGTGCCATCAGTGAGTCAGAGGGAAGTAGAGATTTT CAISESEGSRDF
TRBD2 . TRBJ2-3 TRBV6-5 TGTGCCAGCAGTTCCGGACTAGCGGGAAGCACAGATACGCAGTATTTT CASSSGLAGSTDTQYF
. once TRBJ1-2 TRBV11-2 TGTGCCAGCAGCCCGAATCTACAGGGCGGCTACACCTTC CASSPNLQGGYTF
. . TRBJ2-3 TRBV6-4 TGTGCCAGCAGTGCACAGGGAAACCCAGATACGCAGTATTTT CASSAQGNPDTQYF
. . TRBJ1-6 TRBV2 TGTGCCAGTTCGGGGGAGAGGAATTCACCCCTCCACTTT CASSGERNSPLHF
TRBD1 few TRBJ2-2 TRBV4-3 TGCGCCAGCAGCCGGGCGGCGGGACAGGGTCCCGGGGAGCTGTTTTTT CASSRAAGQGPGELFF
TRBD2 . TRBJ2-1 TRBV9 TGTGCCAGCAGCGTAGGGGGACCGGGACTAGCGGGGGGCCGTTTTAGTTCGGAGCAGTTCTTC CASSVGGPGLAGGRFSSEQFF
TRBD1 . TRBJ1-6 TRBV5-5 TGTGCCAGCAGTTCTCCGAGGACAGGGGACCATAATTCACCCCTCCACTTT CASSSPRTGDHNSPLHF
. . TRBJ1-2 TRBV28 TGTGCCAGCAGTTTATGGGGTTACGGGGCAGACGGGGGTTTTGGCTACACCTTC CASSLWGYGADGGFGYTF